This is a list of T cell receptor beta chains from one sample in a study of memory CD4+ T cells and cytomegalovirus serostatus. Clones were sequenced by immunoSEQ multiplex PCR, and TCRdb holds only the in-frame ones, with some missing. The sample has approximately 42,000 clones, 70% to 80% seen once. The sample comprised memory CD4+ T cells from blood. These receptors were taken from an adult in good health and CMV-seronegative. Each CDR3 is given with its conserved first and last residue. The D gene is left open where the match is weak. The size entry is marked missing in some rows and otherwise reads once, few, many or a size class.

CDR3 protein: CASSLGRGFYEQYF
CDR3 DNA: TGTGCCAGCAGCTTGGGGCGGGGGTTCTACGAGCAGTACTTC
clone size: few
D gene: TRBD2
V gene: TRBV5-6
J gene: TRBJ2-7

CDR3 protein: CASRQGARAFF
CDR3 DNA: TGTGCCAGCAGGCAGGGGGCGCGGGCTTTCTTT
clone size: .
D gene: TRBD1
V gene: TRBV6-1
J gene: TRBJ1-1

CDR3 protein: CASSLGGDIQYF
CDR3 DNA: TGTGCCAGCAGTTTAGGGGGGGACATTCAGTACTTC
clone size: .
D gene: TRBD2
V gene: TRBV28
J gene: TRBJ2-4

CDR3 protein: CAWSRQGVGEQYF
CDR3 DNA: TGTGCCTGGAGTAGGCAGGGGGTGGGGGAGCAGTACTTC
clone size: .
D gene: TRBD1
V gene: TRBV30
J gene: TRBJ2-7

CDR3 protein: CASSQGHGRSTDTQYF
CDR3 DNA: TGCGCCAGCAGCCAAGGCCACGGAAGAAGCACAGATACGCAGTATTTT
clone size: once
D gene: .
V gene: TRBV4-3
J gene: TRBJ2-3

CDR3 protein: CASSGIQGLAGDNEQFF
CDR3 DNA: TGCGCCAGCAGCGGAATTCAAGGACTAGCGGGCGACAATGAGCAGTTCTTC
clone size: .
D gene: TRBD2
V gene: TRBV10-1
J gene: TRBJ2-1

CDR3 protein: CASVAGNTIYF
CDR3 DNA: TGTGCCAGTGTGGCTGGAAACACCATATATTTT
clone size: .
D gene: .
V gene: TRBV7-6
J gene: TRBJ1-3

CDR3 protein: CASSEGQGVGYEQYF
CDR3 DNA: TGTGCCAGCAGCGAGGGACAGGGGGTAGGCTACGAGCAGTACTTC
clone size: few
D gene: TRBD1
V gene: TRBV11-1
J gene: TRBJ2-7

CDR3 protein: CASSLRQISNYGYTF
CDR3 DNA: TGTGCCAGCAGCTTAAGGCAAATTTCTAACTATGGCTACACCTTC
clone size: .
D gene: .
V gene: TRBV7-9
J gene: TRBJ1-2

CDR3 protein: CASSSGPYQPQHF
CDR3 DNA: TGTGCCAGCTCCTCAGGGCCTTATCAGCCCCAGCATTTT
clone size: once
D gene: .
V gene: TRBV27
J gene: TRBJ1-5

CDR3 protein: CASSIGPSRAGNEAFF
CDR3 DNA: TGTGCCAGTAGTATTGGGCCCTCGCGGGCAGGGAATGAAGCTTTCTTT
clone size: .
D gene: .
V gene: TRBV19
J gene: TRBJ1-1

CDR3 protein: CASSGTSGIGEQYF
CDR3 DNA: TGCGCCAGCAGCGGGACTAGCGGGATAGGGGAGCAGTACTTC
clone size: few
D gene: TRBD2
V gene: TRBV5-1
J gene: TRBJ2-7

CDR3 protein: CASSPRGTSGPDTQYF
CDR3 DNA: TGTGCCAGCTCACCAAGGGGGACTAGCGGTCCAGATACGCAGTATTTT
clone size: .
D gene: TRBD2
V gene: TRBV18
J gene: TRBJ2-3

CDR3 protein: CASSPRADTQYF
CDR3 DNA: TGTGCCAGCAGTCCCCGGGCAGATACGCAGTATTTT
clone size: .
D gene: .
V gene: TRBV27
J gene: TRBJ2-3

CDR3 protein: CASSYRGGEAFF
CDR3 DNA: TGTGCCAGCAGTTACCGGGGGGGAGAAGCTTTCTTT
clone size: .
D gene: .
V gene: TRBV6-5
J gene: TRBJ1-1

CDR3 protein: CASRDRHSNQPQHF
CDR3 DNA: TGTGCCAGCCGGGACAGACATAGCAATCAGCCCCAGCATTTT
clone size: .
D gene: TRBD1
V gene: TRBV6-6
J gene: TRBJ1-5

CDR3 protein: CASSQTGGITEAFF
CDR3 DNA: TGTGCCAGCAGCCAGACAGGGGGTATCACTGAAGCTTTCTTT
clone size: .
D gene: TRBD1
V gene: TRBV14
J gene: TRBJ1-1

CDR3 protein: CAISEIGGSYNEQFF
CDR3 DNA: TGTGCCATCAGTGAGATAGGGGGCTCCTACAATGAGCAGTTCTTC
clone size: few
D gene: .
V gene: TRBV10-3
J gene: TRBJ2-1

CDR3 protein: CASSLSAAYEQYF
CDR3 DNA: TGCGCCAGCAGCTTGTCGGCAGCCTACGAGCAGTACTTC
clone size: .
D gene: .
V gene: TRBV5-1
J gene: TRBJ2-7

CDR3 protein: CASSFGAGLEAFF
CDR3 DNA: .
clone size: .
D gene: .
V gene: TRBV5-5
J gene: TRBJ1-1

CDR3 protein: CASSYPGQGQHEQYF
CDR3 DNA: TGTGCCAGCAGTTACCCGGGACAGGGGCAGCACGAGCAGTACTTC
clone size: .
D gene: TRBD1
V gene: TRBV6-6
J gene: TRBJ2-7

CDR3 protein: CAISGERTQYF
CDR3 DNA: TGTGCCATCAGTGGTGAGCGTACGCAGTATTTT
clone size: once
D gene: .
V gene: TRBV10-3
J gene: TRBJ2-3

CDR3 protein: CASSFLGTEAFF
CDR3 DNA: TGTGCCAGCAGCTTTTTGGGAACTGAAGCTTTCTTT
clone size: .
D gene: .
V gene: TRBV5-4
J gene: TRBJ1-1

CDR3 protein: CASSYDPSVETQYF
CDR3 DNA: TGTGCCAGCAGTTACGATCCCAGCGTTGAGACCCAGTACTTC
clone size: .
D gene: .
V gene: TRBV6-5
J gene: TRBJ2-5

CDR3 protein: CASSLLSGSGGADTQYF
CDR3 DNA: TGTGCCAGCAGCTTACTGAGCGGGAGTGGGGGCGCAGATACGCAGTATTTT
clone size: .
D gene: TRBD2
V gene: TRBV11-3
J gene: TRBJ2-3

CDR3 protein: CASDGPGTAHEQYF
CDR3 DNA: TGCGCCAGCGATGGTCCCGGGACAGCGCACGAGCAGTACTTC
clone size: .
D gene: TRBD1
V gene: TRBV5-1
J gene: TRBJ2-7

CDR3 protein: CASSHSTGKDYEQYF
CDR3 DNA: TGCGCCAGCAGCCACTCGACAGGGAAGGACTACGAGCAGTACTTC
clone size: few
D gene: TRBD1
V gene: TRBV5-1
J gene: TRBJ2-7

CDR3 protein: CASSSQLGGNSPLHF
CDR3 DNA: TGTGCCAGCAGCAGCCAGTTAGGGGGTAATTCACCCCTCCACTTT
clone size: .
D gene: .
V gene: TRBV5-4
J gene: TRBJ1-6

CDR3 protein: CASRSGDRGETQYF
CDR3 DNA: TGTGCCAGCAGGTCCGGGGACAGGGGGGAGACCCAGTACTTC
clone size: .
D gene: TRBD1
V gene: TRBV11-3
J gene: TRBJ2-5

CDR3 protein: CASSRRAQETQYF
CDR3 DNA: TGTGCCAGTAGCCGGAGGGCTCAAGAGACCCAGTACTTC
clone size: .
D gene: .
V gene: TRBV19
J gene: TRBJ2-5

CDR3 protein: CASGAQRGEAFF
CDR3 DNA: TGTGCCAGCGGGGCCCAAAGAGGCGAAGCTTTCTTT
clone size: .
D gene: .
V gene: TRBV6-5
J gene: TRBJ1-1

CDR3 protein: CASSLRGQSENEQYF
CDR3 DNA: TGTGCCAGCAGCTTAAGGGGGCAGTCGGAGAACGAGCAGTACTTC
clone size: .
D gene: TRBD1
V gene: TRBV7-2
J gene: TRBJ2-7

CDR3 protein: CASSLTGRSEAFF
CDR3 DNA: TGTGCCAGCAGCTTGACAGGGAGGTCTGAAGCTTTCTTT
clone size: .
D gene: .
V gene: TRBV5-8
J gene: TRBJ1-1

CDR3 protein: CASSPGNSNQPQHF
CDR3 DNA: TGTGCCAGCTCACCAGGGAATAGCAATCAGCCCCAGCATTTT
clone size: few
D gene: .
V gene: TRBV18
J gene: TRBJ1-5

CDR3 protein: CASSLAGVGGRTGNTIYF
CDR3 DNA: TGCGCCAGCAGCTTGGCCGGGGTAGGGGGTCGAACTGGAAACACCATATATTTT
clone size: once
D gene: .
V gene: TRBV5-1
J gene: TRBJ1-3

CDR3 protein: CASSQDRNDISAFF
CDR3 DNA: TGCGCCAGCAGCCAAGACAGGAACGACATCTCAGCTTTCTTT
clone size: .
D gene: .
V gene: TRBV4-1
J gene: TRBJ1-1

CDR3 protein: CASSGRVSGGAAYNEQFF
CDR3 DNA: TGTGCCAGCAGCGGGAGGGTGTCGGGAGGTGCTGCCTACAATGAGCAGTTCTTC
clone size: .
D gene: TRBD2
V gene: TRBV5-8
J gene: TRBJ2-1

CDR3 protein: CASSLPGLAAANEQFF
CDR3 DNA: TGCGCCAGCAGCTTACCCGGTCTAGCTGCTGCCAATGAGCAGTTCTTC
clone size: .
D gene: .
V gene: TRBV5-1
J gene: TRBJ2-1

CDR3 protein: CASIGQWDNEQFF
CDR3 DNA: TGTGCCAGTATAGGGCAATGGGACAATGAGCAGTTCTTC
clone size: .
D gene: .
V gene: TRBV6-6
J gene: TRBJ2-1

CDR3 protein: CASSLGRDYGYTF
CDR3 DNA: TGTGCCAGCAGTTTGGGCAGGGACTATGGCTACACCTTC
clone size: .
D gene: .
V gene: TRBV6-5
J gene: TRBJ1-2

CDR3 protein: CASTTGLAPFYEQYF
CDR3 DNA: TGTGCCAGCACTACAGGCCTAGCCCCATTCTACGAGCAGTACTTC
clone size: few
D gene: .
V gene: TRBV6-1
J gene: TRBJ2-7

CDR3 protein: CAWSVNIADTQYF
CDR3 DNA: TGTGCCTGGAGTGTAAACATCGCAGATACGCAGTATTTT
clone size: .
D gene: .
V gene: TRBV30
J gene: TRBJ2-3

CDR3 protein: CSVDSRGSDEQFF
CDR3 DNA: TGCAGCGTTGATTCCCGGGGGAGCGATGAGCAGTTCTTC
clone size: .
D gene: .
V gene: TRBV29-1
J gene: TRBJ2-1

CDR3 protein: CASSLTGTGVNYGYTF
CDR3 DNA: TGTGCCAGCAGCTTAACGGGGACAGGGGTTAACTATGGCTACACCTTC
clone size: once
D gene: TRBD1
V gene: TRBV7-6
J gene: TRBJ1-2

CDR3 protein: CASSPLADTQYF
CDR3 DNA: TGCGCCAGCAGCCCCCTAGCTGATACGCAGTATTTT
clone size: .
D gene: .
V gene: TRBV4-1
J gene: TRBJ2-3

CDR3 protein: CASSSTSGRAVTGELFF
CDR3 DNA: TGTGCCAGCAGCTCTACTAGCGGGAGGGCCGTGACCGGGGAGCTGTTTTTT
clone size: few
D gene: TRBD2
V gene: TRBV7-8
J gene: TRBJ2-2

CDR3 protein: CAWMLEGGYEQYF
CDR3 DNA: TGTGCCTGGATGTTGGAGGGCGGCTACGAGCAGTACTTC
clone size: .
D gene: .
V gene: TRBV30
J gene: TRBJ2-7

CDR3 protein: CASSRGQGLRETQYF
CDR3 DNA: TGTGCCAGTAGTAGGGGACAGGGGTTGCGGGAGACCCAGTACTTC
clone size: few
D gene: TRBD1
V gene: TRBV19
J gene: TRBJ2-5

CDR3 protein: CASSIGVTKNIQYF
CDR3 DNA: TGTGCCAGCAGCATCGGGGTCACCAAAAACATTCAGTACTTC
clone size: few
D gene: .
V gene: TRBV28
J gene: TRBJ2-4

CDR3 protein: CASSENKQDYGYTF
CDR3 DNA: TGTGCCAGCTCAGAGAATAAGCAAGACTATGGCTACACCTTC
clone size: .
D gene: .
V gene: TRBV18
J gene: TRBJ1-2

CDR3 protein: CASRTRDRGPGELFF
CDR3 DNA: TGCGCCAGTAGAACCCGGGACAGGGGCCCCGGGGAGCTGTTTTTT
clone size: once
D gene: TRBD1
V gene: TRBV4-3
J gene: TRBJ2-2

CDR3 protein: CASRESTGHQETQYF
CDR3 DNA: TGTGCCAGCAGAGAAAGTACAGGGCACCAAGAGACCCAGTACTTC
clone size: .
D gene: .
V gene: TRBV5-4
J gene: TRBJ2-5

CDR3 protein: CASGGRDSDYNEQFF
CDR3 DNA: TGTGCCAGTGGGGGCCGGGACTCGGACTACAATGAGCAGTTCTTC
clone size: .
D gene: .
V gene: TRBV19
J gene: TRBJ2-1